The present TCR beta chain was sequenced within a study of PD-L1 blockade in urothelial cancer. Study-level background: Prior chemotherapy in patients spanned 0 to 3 regimens.

The time point was: peripheral blood 6 weeks after treatment start. The study enrolled patients with locally advanced or metastatic urothelial carcinoma. The authors spiked synthetic TCR analog templates into each PCR. Clones were sequenced by immunoSEQ multiplex PCR, and TCRdb holds only the in-frame ones, with some missing. The table records tens of thousands of clones, more than 80% of them present only once. The germline CDR1 and CDR2 sequences are SNHLY and FYNNEI. There are 14 residues in the CDR3. Trimming cost V 4 bases and J 3 bases; bases outside gene matches: 2. Here the sequenced sample was PBMCs, taken around atezolizumab (anti-PD-L1) treatment. This receptor was identified in a man aged 70 or older with urothelial cancer. This sequence joins TRBV2 and TRBJ2-1; 8 positions match TRBD2. DNA for the CDR3: TGTGCCAGCAGTGTCAGCGGGGGCTACAATGAGCAGTTCTTC. Its translation is CASSVSGGYNEQFF.